Reported below is one TCR beta chain. Its target is unknown. Unique molecular identifiers tagged individual cDNA molecules. TCRdb reanalysed the 5' RACE reads using MiXCR and keeps one entry per CDR3 protein. The top ten hold around 1.1% of the sample, which has more than 65,000 distinct CDR3 sequences, roughly 13% seen once. Germline loops: CDR1 MNHEY, CDR2 SMNVEV (reference sequence). V shed 5 bases and J 0 bases; nucleotides not matched to a gene: 9. The CDR3 is made up of 19 amino acids. This entry comes from a study of early T cells in non-severe SARS-CoV-2 infection. Study in general: Bulk RNA isolated from unsorted whole blood underwent sequencing; chains were not paired.

The study, taken as a whole, reports: VDJdb-based annotation leaned toward anti-spike CD8 responses and missed private and CD4 specificities.

The origin of this receptor is an adult who was a healthcare worker with PCR-confirmed SARS-CoV-2 infection or an uninfected control (not recorded which). The chain uses TRBV27 and TRBJ2-3, with 15 positions matching TRBD2. The sequencing sample was made of whole blood. The CDR3 sequence: CASSGAGLAGGPSTDTQYF. In nucleotides, the CDR3 is TGTGCCAGCAGTGGGGCAGGACTAGCGGGAGGGCCTAGCACAGATACGCAGTATTTT.